Each of the 3 T cell receptor beta chains below was sequenced from the same sample in a study of T cell repertoires in cytomegalovirus infection. No antigen has been assigned to these receptors. TCRdb processed the reads anew with MiXCR; each CDR3 protein has one entry. The sample holds some 480,000 distinct CDR3 sequences, roughly a third seen once. The sample in question was cultured PBMCs, obtained from culture after CMV antigen stimulation. The receptors shown here come from a human donor in good health (CMV status not recorded). Some clones in this sample may be carry-over from other donors' samples.

This rearrangement joins TRBV27 to TRBJ2-3; D uncertain. Trimming took off 4 bases at V and 4 bases at J, with 9 bases between the two ends. In germline, CDR1 is MNHEY, CDR2 SMNVEV (reference sequence). CDR3 length equals 13 residues. This CDR3 is CASSSVPSDTQYF. The CDR3 DNA is TGTGCCAGCAGTTCTGTTCCCTCAGATACGCAGTATTTT.

The chain has TRBV27 and TRBJ2-7; TRBD1 might be the D (5 bases). The CDR3 consists of 13 residues. The V and J ends lost 6 bases and 0 bases respectively, with 9 bases between them. The germline CDR1 and CDR2 sequences are MNHEY and SMNVEV (reference sequence). CDR3: CASRGPSSYEQYF. Here the CDR3 DNA reads TGTGCCAGCAGGGGGCCGAGCTCCTACGAGCAGTACTTC.

This clonotype was picked up a small number of times. The chain is built from TRBV7-2 and TRBJ2-1; TRBD2 might be the D (5 bases). Trimming shortened V by 2 bases and J by 9 bases, and 20 bases separated the two germline ends. The CDR3 runs to 16 residues. Germline CDR1 SGHTA, CDR2 FQGNSA. This CDR3 is CASSLSIGTGKGEQFF. The CDR3 DNA sequence: TGTGCCAGCAGCTTATCAATCGGTACCGGGAAAGGTGAGCAGTTCTTC.